This T cell receptor (beta chain) was retrieved from a study of regulatory T cells in long-lasting Graves disease. The time point: newly diagnosed GD, antithyroid drugs for less than 3 months. PBMCs were the source of the RNA used for TCR sequencing. This clonotype has only one observation. The germline gives CDR1 ENHRY, CDR2 SYGVKD. This CDR3 contains 15 residues. The ends were cut back, 2 bases at V and 2 bases at J, with 12 bases in the middle. Libraries of TCR beta came from iRepertoire HTBI primers plus Arm-PCR of CDR3 regions. MiXCR was run by TCRdb on the multiplex PCR reads, yielding one entry per CDR3 protein. The sample consists of 400,000 to 500,000 distinct CDR3 sequences, approximately 16% of them appearing once. The sample was also reused in another study, on T cells in Graves' hyperthyroidism and ophthalmopathy. That study adds: Patients were excluded because of uncontrolled infection, other autoimmune disease, pregnancy or lactation.

This chain links TRBV10-3 with TRBJ1-1, with D possibly TRBD1 on 6 matching bases. The sequence came from a woman in her twenties or thirties with Graves disease. The material was peripheral blood mononuclear cells (PBMCs), obtained at new diagnosis, from a patient treated with antithyroid drugs. The CDR3 loop is CAISEGQRRNTEAFF. DNA for the CDR3: TGTGCCATCAGTGAGGGACAGCGCCGAAACACTGAAGCTTTCTTT.